Below, 5 T cell receptor beta chains from the same sample are listed, as sequenced in a study of neoadjuvant anti-PD-1 for oral cavity cancer. Time point of the sample: after neoadjuvant nivolumab, at surgical resection. Measured with immunoSEQ multiplex PCR; TCRdb has only the in-frame clones, and not every one. The repertoire includes about 14,000 clones, just under 75% of them detected once, and less than 3% sits in the top ten. The source was PBMCs, collected after nivolumab (anti-PD-1) treatment. The origin of the receptors is a person between 40 and 85 years old with oral cavity squamous cell carcinoma.

Sample share makes this clone medium-sized (0.01 to 0.1%). This sequence joins TRBV6-6 and TRBJ1-2; D unclear. From germline, CDR1 is MNHNY and CDR2 SVGAGI (reference sequence). This CDR3 has 13 amino acids. Trimming took off 0 bases at V and 7 bases at J, with 9 bases between the two ends. The CDR3: CASSYSETFGYTF. CDR3 in DNA: TGTGCCAGCAGTTACTCGGAAACTTTTGGCTACACCTTC.

This sequence joins TRBV27 and TRBJ1-1, with D possibly matching TRBD1 (5 bases). This CDR3 region has 17 residues. CDR1 is MNHEY and CDR2 is SMNVEV in the germline V gene (reference sequence). The ends were cut back, 1 base at V and 0 bases at J, with 15 bases in the middle. The CDR3 loop reads CASSLWAPGDLNTEAFF. The CDR3 DNA is TGTGCCAGCAGTTTATGGGCCCCCGGGGACCTGAACACTGAAGCTTTCTTT.

The chain employs TRBV30 and TRBJ1-5; TRBD1 aligns across 8 bases. Per germline, CDR1 GTSNPN and CDR2 SVGIG (reference sequence). This CDR3 contains 16 residues. With V trimmed by 3 bases and J by 2 bases, 9 bases remained unmatched. CDR3 nucleotide sequence: TGTGCCTGGAGCTACATGGGACAGGACGGCAATCAGCCCCAGCATTTT. Translation gives CAWSYMGQDGNQPQHF. The full variable domain, with the rest looked up from reference TRBV30 and TRBJ1-5, is SQTIHQWPATLVQPVGSPLSLECTVEGTSNPNLYWYRQAAGRGLQLLFYSVGIGQISSEVPQNLSASRPQDRQFILSSKKLLLSDSGFYLCAWSYMGQDGNQPQHFGDGTRLSIL.

The chain employs TRBV5-6 and TRBJ2-3; possibly TRBD2 for D (5 bases). Germline loops: CDR1 SGHDT, CDR2 YYEEEE. V lost 3 bases to trimming and J lost 0 bases, with 14 bases between them. The CDR3 runs to 16 residues. The chain's CDR3 is CASSSPLRGSTDTQYF. The CDR3 bases are TGTGCCAGCAGCTCGCCATTACGGGGAAGCACAGATACGCAGTATTTT.

The chain couples TRBV18 to TRBJ2-2; D may be TRBD2 (5 bases). Germline V gives CDR1 KGHSH, CDR2 LQKENI. V was cut by 2 bases and J by 7 bases, with 11 bases left in between. The CDR3 contains 14 residues. CDR3 protein: CASSPGHGIGELFF. CDR3 coding DNA: TGTGCCAGCTCACCAGGGCACGGGATCGGGGAGCTGTTTTTT.